This record looks at one TCR beta chain sequence and its context. Time point given: after dendritic cell vaccination, including at tumor progression/relapse. The data derive from a study of glioma-infiltrating T cells after dendritic cell vaccination. The primer mix had 60 V beta and 13 J beta primers. The repertoire was sequenced with immunoSEQ multiplex PCR; TCRdb's copy has only in-frame clones and lacks some. Of 80,000 to 100,000 clones in the sample, 65% to 85% were seen once. CDR3 length equals 11 residues. Germline CDR1 MNHNS, CDR2 SASEGT. With 2 bases removed from V and 7 bases from J, the gap between germline ends came to 5 bases.

The sample here was blood, taken after dendritic cell vaccination. The sequence derives from a human donor with glioblastoma. The chain links TRBV6-1 to TRBJ1-2; D is undetermined. Here the CDR3 reads CASSEIFGYTF. The CDR3, as DNA: TGTGCCAGCAGTGAAATCTTTGGCTACACCTTC.